The following is a TCR beta chain sequence with its context. What it recognizes is unknown. The germline V gene has CDR1 SGHKS and CDR2 YYEKEE (reference sequence). V dropped 0 bases and J dropped 0 bases, with 13 bases sitting between them. This CDR3 is 17 amino acids long. This sample is part of a study of cytomegalovirus exposure and HLA in healthy donors. Broader study findings: Relative to equally common others, HLA-associated TCR beta chains showed greater clonal expansion in a later analysis. Rarity characterized most TCR sequences, yet some public TCRs appeared in many donors.

Primers included in the PCR were 60 Vbeta and 13 Jbeta primers. TCRdb keeps only in-frame clones here, not all; method: immunoSEQ multiplex PCR. This sample has 130,000 or so clones, with 66% found just once. Among the donors, all were healthy bone marrow donors. The receptor was isolated from a woman aged 60-70 years in good health and CMV-seronegative. The specimen was PBMCs. The chain is built from TRBV5-5 and TRBJ1-3, with D possibly TRBD1 on 5 matching bases. The CDR3 DNA reads TGTGCCAGCAGCTTGGTCCCGGGGGTCAGCTCTGGAAACACCATATATTTT. Translated: CASSLVPGVSSGNTIYF. Looking up the rest from reference TRBV5-5 and TRBJ1-3 gives the full variable domain: DAGVTQSPTHLIKTRGQQVTLRCSPISGHKSVSWYQQVLGQGPQFIFQYYEKEERGRGNFPDRFSARQFPNYSSELNVNALLLGDSALYLCASSLVPGVSSGNTIYFGEGSWLTVV.